There are a few counts of the clone carrying this TCR beta chain. The authors' processing: Amplification of reference gene primers provided the estimated nucleated cell counts. Data came from immunoSEQ multiplex PCR; TCRdb stores just in-frame clones and leaves some out. V, J and clone size reflect that table, while D and trimming were determined from the DNA. The table has more than 70,000 clones, about four fifths seen once. The record originates from a study of blood T cell repertoires in COVID-19. Study summary: There were acute and convalescent COVID-19 samples, and they came from the United States, Italy and Spain. PBMCs, B-cell-depleted T cells, or T cells provided the cDNA or gDNA that made up the material.

Trimming stripped 1 base from V and 3 bases from J, with 13 bases between. CDR1 is LGHNA and CDR2 is YNFKEQ in the germline V gene. The CDR3 sequence is 16 residues long. This clonotype was obtained from a woman in her 70s with acute or convalescent COVID-19. Sequenced material: peripheral blood. The chain carries TRBV4-2 and TRBJ1-5; possible D gene TRBD1, 6 bases. This CDR3 reads CASSQVGGQNNQPQHF. CDR3 coding DNA: TGTGCCAGCAGCCAAGTCGGGGGGCAGAACAATCAGCCCCAGCATTTT.